This T cell receptor (beta chain) was captured in a study of response to subunit inactivated influenza vaccine. TCRdb analysed the RT-PCR reads with MiXCR anew, one entry per CDR3 protein. Of about 650,000 distinct CDR3 sequences listed, approximately 14% are singletons. Germline V gene lookup returns CDR1 SGHAT and CDR2 FQNNGV. V lost 2 bases and J 3 bases, leaving 13 bases between the germline ends. The CDR3 sequence is 15 residues long. The origin of this receptor is a man in his fifties or sixties who received an inactivated influenza vaccine. The chain uses TRBV11-2 and TRBJ1-1; perhaps TRBD1 as D (6 bases). Sequencing used PBMCs from blood, obtained approximately 12 days after vaccination. CDR3 sequence reads: CASSLRTGGHTEAFF. Here the CDR3 DNA reads TGTGCCAGCAGCTTACGGACGGGGGGGCACACTGAAGCTTTCTTT.